This TCR beta chain was observed in a study of shared clonotypes between healthy human individuals. Sequencing was performed with immunoSEQ multiplex PCR; in TCRdb, only in-frame clones are kept and a portion is missing. Of 800,000 to 950,000 clones detected, approximately 97% appear once; the ten largest clones hold about 0.25%. This CDR3 region has 19 residues. Trimming removed 2 bases from V and 0 bases from J, with 22 bases in between. Naive CD8 cells lacked CD45RO and underwent positive selection for CCR7, leaving out terminally differentiated effector memory CD45RA+ cells. The chain links TRBV23-1 to TRBJ1-2; D perhaps matches TRBD1 (6 bases). TRBV23-1 is identified as an open reading frame with a role that is uncertain. This TCR was sampled from a man aged 25-45 years in good health. The sample was naive CD8+ T cells sorted from blood. The CDR3 DNA reads TGCGCCAGCAGTCAAATCGCACAGCGCGGGGGCCTTTCTAACTATGGCTACACCTTC. Protein: CASSQIAQRGGLSNYGYTF.